The 18 T cell receptor beta chains below all came from one sample that was sequenced in a study of blood T cell repertoires in COVID-19. Method: immunoSEQ multiplex PCR; TCRdb's copy keeps in-frame clones and lacks some. The sample gives fewer than 600,000 clones, around 89% of which show up once; over 1.5% is in the top ten. The source material was PBMCs or T cells enriched from blood (not recorded which). All receptors derive from a woman in her 40s who had recovered from COVID-19.

J is TRBJ2-4 and V is TRBV7-2; D remains unclear. The CDR3 length is 16 residues. Trimming cost V 5 bases and J 0 bases, with 14 bases left between them. The germline gives CDR1 SGHTA, CDR2 FQGNSA. This CDR3 reads CASSPQDLIAKNIQYF. For the CDR3, the DNA is TGTGCCAGCAGCCCTCAGGATCTTATAGCCAAAAACATTCAGTACTTC.

The genes are TRBV2 and TRBJ2-4; D is ambiguous. The CDR3 length is 14 residues. Trimming removed 4 bases from V and 1 base from J, with 8 bases in between. CDR1 and CDR2 from the germline V gene are SNHLY and FYNNEI. CDR3 sequence: CASSAPQAKNIQYF. The CDR3 region has the DNA TGTGCCAGCAGTGCCCCCCAGGCCAAAAACATTCAGTACTTC.

Only a few counts were recorded for this clone. This chain links TRBV4-1 with TRBJ1-5; D might be TRBD1 (5 bases). CDR1 and CDR2 (germline): MGHRA, YSYEKL. The CDR3 covers 16 residues. The ends were cut back, 1 base at V and 9 bases at J, with 19 bases in the middle. CDR3 nucleotide sequence: TGCGCCAGCAGCCAAGTCCTTTCGGGGGGAAAAGGGCCCCAGCATTTT. Residues: CASSQVLSGGKGPQHF.

DNA for the CDR3: TGTGCCTGGAGTGTACTGAGACAGGGGAACACTGAAGCTTTCTTT. The encoded protein is CAWSVLRQGNTEAFF. This chain joins TRBV30 and TRBJ1-1; 7 nucleotides agree with TRBD1. V gave up 0 bases and J gave up 1 base; unmatched junction bases: 5. Germline CDR1 and CDR2: GTSNPN and SVGIG (reference sequence). The CDR3 sequence is 15 residues long.

The rearrangement links TRBV9 to TRBJ1-2; 9 nucleotides match TRBD1. This CDR3 region has 14 residues. The V segment lost 0 bases and the J segment 5 bases; nucleotides outside the gene matches: 2. Germline V gene sequence: CDR1 SGDLS, CDR2 YYNGEE. The chain's CDR3 is CASSVEQGAYGYTF. In DNA, the CDR3 is TGTGCCAGCAGCGTAGAACAGGGGGCATATGGCTACACCTTC. Full variable domain (missing parts from reference TRBV9 and TRBJ1-2): DSGVTQTPKHLITATGQRVTLRCSPRSGDLSVYWYQQSLDQGLQFLIQYYNGEERAKGNILERFSAQQFPDLHSELNLSSLELGDSALYFCASSVEQGAYGYTFGSGTRLTVV.

J is TRBJ2-5 and V is TRBV6-1; 11 positions agree with TRBD2. The junction had 5 bases not matched to a gene; V was cut back by 4 bases and J by 1 base. This CDR3 has 16 residues. Germline V gives CDR1 MNHNS, CDR2 SASEGT. CDR3 region: CASSAYTSGSQETQYF. The CDR3 DNA reads TGTGCCAGCAGTGCCTATACTAGCGGGAGCCAAGAGACCCAGTACTTC.

This clone was detected a few times. V and J are TRBV5-6 and TRBJ1-2; 9 positions agree with TRBD1. V lost 4 bases to trimming and J lost 2 bases; unmatched junction nucleotides: 3. Per the germline V gene, CDR1 is SGHDT and CDR2 is YYEEEE. CDR3 length: 14 residues. CDR3 amino acids: CASSADRGNYGYTF. CDR3 nucleotide sequence: TGTGCCAGCAGCGCGGACAGGGGAAACTATGGCTACACCTTC.

The J gene is TRBJ1-3, the V gene TRBV25-1; D is uncertain. Trimming pared 9 bases from V and 0 bases from J, leaving 9 bases between. Germline lookup yields CDR1 MGHDK and CDR2 SYGVNS. CDR3 length: 13 residues. Here the CDR3 DNA reads TGTGCCAGTACTCTGAGCTCTGGAAACACCATATATTTT. Amino acid sequence: CASTLSSGNTIYF.

The chain is built from TRBV19 and TRBJ1-1; D possibly corresponds to TRBD1 (6 bases). The ends were cut back, 2 bases at V and 2 bases at J, with 21 bases in the middle. CDR3 size: 18 residues. Germline CDR1 LNHDA, CDR2 SQIVND (reference sequence). Here the CDR3 reads CASSIIPPTGYLNTEAFF. CDR3 DNA: TGTGCCAGTAGTATAATTCCCCCCACAGGGTACCTTAACACTGAAGCTTTCTTT.

The rearrangement links TRBV6-2 or TRBV6-3 to TRBJ2-7; 12 bases line up with TRBD2. Trimming cost V 3 bases and J 1 base; bases outside gene matches: 10. Germline values: CDR1 MNHEY, CDR2 SVGEGT. The CDR3 is 18 amino acids. This chain's CDR3 is CASSYGGLAGGGSYEQYF. CDR3 coding DNA: TGTGCCAGCAGTTATGGGGGACTAGCGGGCGGAGGGTCCTACGAGCAGTACTTC.

This chain connects TRBV5-1 to TRBJ2-2; 7 nucleotides align to TRBD2. V dropped 4 bases and J dropped 4; count of bases not matched to a gene: 16. Germline CDR1 and CDR2: SGHRS and YFSETQ. The CDR3 is 18 amino acids. In DNA form, the CDR3 reads TGCGCCAGCAGCGACGACGTGAGGTGGGCGGGAGCCACCGGGGAGCTGTTTTTT. It encodes CASSDDVRWAGATGELFF.

The chain uses TRBV27 and TRBJ2-7; D not resolved. Germline CDR1 and CDR2: MNHEY and SMNVEV (reference sequence). The CDR3 runs to 14 residues. Trimming left V 2 bases short and J 1 base short, with 9 bases between. The chain's CDR3 is CASSLLGKSYEQYF. The CDR3, as DNA: TGTGCCAGCAGTTTACTTGGCAAATCCTACGAGCAGTACTTC.

The chain has TRBV4-1 and TRBJ1-1; D is undetermined. CDR3 length equals 15 residues. Germline loops: CDR1 MGHRA, CDR2 YSYEKL. Trimming cost V 0 bases and J 11 bases, with 19 bases left between them. The CDR3 sequence: CASSQDPASNYWAFF. CDR3 DNA: TGCGCCAGCAGCCAAGACCCCGCCTCGAACTACTGGGCTTTCTTT.

The V and J genes are TRBV7-2 and TRBJ2-1, with D tentatively TRBD1 (5 bases). Looked up from germline, CDR1 is SGHTA and CDR2 is FQGNSA. This CDR3 is built from 17 residues. The V end lost 5 bases, the J end lost 8 bases, and 25 bases lay between the germline ends. The DNA of the CDR3 is TGTGCCAGCAGCCTAGGGCCGTTGGCAGGGTCAGGAGATGAGCAGTTCTTC. It encodes CASSLGPLAGSGDEQFF. The full variable domain, completed using reference TRBV7-2 and TRBJ2-1, is GAGVSQSPSNKVTEKGKDVELRCDPISGHTALYWYRQSLGQGLEFLIYFQGNSAPDKSGLPSDRFSAERTGGSVSTLTIQRTQQEDSAVYLCASSLGPLAGSGDEQFFGPGTRLTVL.

This clone was seen a handful of times. The CDR3 spells CASSQGVGTGNSPLHF. CDR3 DNA: TGCGCCAGCAGCCAAGGTGTAGGGACAGGGAATTCACCCCTCCACTTT. The chain couples TRBV4-1 to TRBJ1-6, with 9 bases identical to TRBD1. The V and J ends lost 1 base and 7 bases, in that order; junction bases with no gene match: 5. The CDR3 contains 16 residues. CDR1 is MGHRA, CDR2 YSYEKL, per germline.

This sequence joins TRBV5-1 and TRBJ2-1, with TRBD2 matching 10 bases. The germline CDR1 and CDR2 sequences are SGHRS and YFSETQ. The CDR3 consists of 17 residues. Trimming removed 2 bases from V and 2 bases from J; junction bases left unmatched: 7. CDR3 nucleotide sequence: TGCGCCAGCAGCTTAGGGACTAGCGTCGTGCCCTACAATGAGCAGTTCTTC. Translation gives CASSLGTSVVPYNEQFF.

The chain links TRBV15 to TRBJ1-4; a possible D gene is TRBD1 (5 bases). CDR1 and CDR2 from the germline V gene are LNHNV and YYDKDF (reference sequence). V dropped 1 base and J dropped 0 bases, with 9 bases sitting between them. The CDR3 has 16 amino acids. For the CDR3, the DNA is TGTGCCACCAGCAGAGGACAGAGTGCAACTAATGAAAAACTGTTTTTT. This sequence encodes CATSRGQSATNEKLFF.

The CDR3: CASSSQPGVNSPLHF. The CDR3 bases are TGTGCCAGCAGCTCCCAGCCAGGGGTTAATTCACCCCTCCACTTT. This chain links TRBV5-6 with TRBJ1-6, with a weak D call TRBD1 (6 bases). In germline, CDR1 is SGHDT, CDR2 YYEEEE. V lost 3 bases to trimming and J lost 6 bases, with 13 bases between them. This CDR3 region has 15 residues.